These 17 T cell receptor beta chains were all obtained from the same sample, sequenced in a study of blood T cell repertoires in COVID-19. Produced via immunoSEQ multiplex PCR; TCRdb's table is partial and in-frame only. Seen here are 370,000 or so clones, about 89% observed once, and the top ten hold 1% to 1.5%. The material sequenced was PBMCs or T cells enriched from blood (not recorded which). The receptors were gathered from a man between 25 and 39 years old who had recovered from COVID-19.

V is TRBV15 and J is TRBJ2-3; a possible D gene is TRBD2 (5 bases). With 0 bases removed from V and 0 bases from J, the gap between germline ends came to 10 bases. Looked up from germline, CDR1 is LNHNV and CDR2 is YYDKDF (reference sequence). The length of the CDR3 is 16 residues. Here the CDR3 reads CATSRDPGSSTDTQYF. As DNA, the CDR3 is TGTGCCACCAGCAGAGATCCGGGGAGTAGCACAGATACGCAGTATTTT. Using reference TRBV15 and TRBJ2-3 for the parts outside the CDR3, the full variable domain is DAMVIQNPRYQVTQFGKPVTLSCSQTLNHNVMYWYQQKSSQAPKLLFHYYDKDFNNEADTPDNFQSRRPNTSFCFLDIRSPGLGDTAMYLCATSRDPGSSTDTQYFGPGTRLTVL.

The chain uses TRBV9 and TRBJ2-3; 12 nucleotides agree with TRBD2. V lost 0 bases, J lost 4 bases, and 6 bases stayed unmatched. CDR3 length: 17 residues. Germline CDR1 SGDLS, CDR2 YYNGEE. The CDR3 sequence is CASSVAASGGAADTQYF. The CDR3 region has the DNA TGTGCCAGCAGCGTAGCGGCTAGCGGGGGGGCTGCAGATACGCAGTATTTT. Full variable domain (remainder filled in from reference TRBV9 and TRBJ2-3): DSGVTQTPKHLITATGQRVTLRCSPRSGDLSVYWYQQSLDQGLQFLIQYYNGEERAKGNILERFSAQQFPDLHSELNLSSLELGDSALYFCASSVAASGGAADTQYFGPGTRLTVL.

The V and J genes are TRBV9 and TRBJ2-7; D is uncertain. Germline V gene data show CDR1 as SGDLS and CDR2 as YYNGEE. The CDR3 length is 12 residues. V was shortened by 4 bases and J by 0 bases, with 5 bases between the two germline ends. The CDR3 here is CASSSSSYEQYF. CDR3 DNA sequence: TGTGCCAGCAGCTCGAGCTCCTACGAGCAGTACTTC.

This chain connects TRBV10-3 to TRBJ2-3; no reliable D call. Germline-derived CDR1 and CDR2 are ENHRY and SYGVKD. The V end lost 2 bases, the J end lost 1 base, and 7 bases lay between the germline ends. CDR3 length: 14 amino acids. CDR3 in amino acids: CAISESTGTDTQYF. The DNA for the CDR3 is TGTGCCATCAGTGAGAGTACAGGCACAGATACGCAGTATTTT.

In its sample, this clone was seen once. This rearrangement joins TRBV4-1 to TRBJ1-1; D remains unclear. Per germline, CDR1 MGHRA and CDR2 YSYEKL. V lost 0 bases and J 1 base, leaving 6 bases between the germline ends. The CDR3 is 14 residues long. The CDR3 spells CASSQERRNTEAFF. The CDR3 DNA reads TGCGCCAGCAGCCAAGAGCGGCGGAACACTGAAGCTTTCTTT.

V and J are TRBV7-9 and TRBJ2-5; 10 nucleotides align to TRBD2. This CDR3 is 18 amino acids long. With V trimmed by 0 bases and J by 2 bases, 9 bases remained unmatched. CDR1 and CDR2 from the germline V gene are SEHNR and FQNEAQ (reference sequence). The CDR3 sequence is CASSLALLAGAYQETQYF. CDR3 DNA sequence: TGTGCCAGCAGCTTAGCGCTGCTAGCGGGGGCCTATCAAGAGACCCAGTACTTC.

This clone was observed a handful of times. The rearrangement joins TRBV9 to TRBJ1-3; D may be TRBD1 (6 bases). The germline V and J ends were trimmed by 0 bases and 4 bases, with 11 bases remaining between them. The CDR3 runs to 15 residues. Germline CDR1 and CDR2: SGDLS and YYNGEE. DNA for the CDR3: TGTGCCAGCAGCGTAGAGTCAGGGGTAGGAAACACCATATATTTT. It encodes CASSVESGVGNTIYF.

The rearrangement links TRBV7-9 to TRBJ1-5; D might be TRBD1 (6 bases). CDR1 and CDR2 from the germline V gene are SEHNR and FQNEAQ (reference sequence). Trimming cost V 5 bases and J 7 bases, with 21 bases left between them. The CDR3 extends over 16 amino acids. The CDR3 nucleotides read TGTGCCAGCAGCCTCGTGGGGGGGGGCTCGATGCAGCCCCAGCATTTT. Translating gives CASSLVGGGSMQPQHF.

The rearrangement links TRBV10-2 to TRBJ2-7; no clear D. The germline V and J ends were trimmed by 3 bases and 2 bases, with 8 bases remaining between them. The CDR3 length is 13 residues. The germline CDR1 and CDR2 sequences are WSHSY and SAAADI. The chain's CDR3 is CASSDPSAYEQYF. In DNA, the CDR3 is TGCGCCAGCAGTGACCCCAGTGCCTACGAGCAGTACTTC.

In its sample, this clone was seen once. The chain has TRBV29-1 and TRBJ2-1; D is possibly TRBD2 (6 bases). Germline values: CDR1 SQVTM, CDR2 ANQGSEA. The CDR3 length is 14 residues. Deletions cut 4 bases from V and 3 bases from J, with 13 bases between. The CDR3 loop reads CSVAGGGFYNEQFF. For the CDR3, the DNA is TGCAGCGTTGCTGGAGGAGGGTTCTACAATGAGCAGTTCTTC.

The chain recombines TRBV18 with TRBJ2-7, with TRBD2 matching over 8 bases. V dropped 0 bases and J dropped 6; count of bases not matched to a gene: 7. Germline CDR1 is KGHSH and CDR2 is LQKENI. The CDR3 sequence is 15 residues long. The CDR3 nucleotides read TGTGCCAGCTCACCACCGAGTAGCGGGGCCCTCGAGCAGTACTTC. Translating it yields CASSPPSSGALEQYF. The whole variable domain, remainder taken from reference TRBV18 and TRBJ2-7, is NAGVMQNPRHLVRRRGQEARLRCSPMKGHSHVYWYRQLPEEGLKFMVYLQKENIIDESGMPKERFSAEFPKEGPSILRIQQVVRGDSAAYFCASSPPSSGALEQYFGPGTRLTVT.

The rearrangement links TRBV5-1 to TRBJ2-2; 7 bases fit TRBD1. This CDR3 has 15 residues. V trimming: 2 bases; J trimming: 4 bases; junction bases outside the gene matches: 5. Looked up from germline, CDR1 is SGHRS and CDR2 is YFSETQ. The DNA for the CDR3 is TGCGCCAGCAGCTTTCGACAGGGCCTCACCGGGGAGCTGTTTTTT. Translation gives CASSFRQGLTGELFF.

This chain uses TRBV3-1 (or the pseudogene TRBV3-2) with TRBJ1-4, with TRBD1 as a possible D gene (5 bases). The CDR3 consists of 14 residues. Germline CDR1 reads LGHDT; CDR2 reads YNNKEL (reference sequence). The V end lost 8 bases, the J end lost 0 bases, and 10 bases lay between the germline ends. For the CDR3, the DNA is TGTGCCAGCCAGAAGACAGCAACTAATGAAAAACTGTTTTTT. It yields the protein CASQKTATNEKLFF.

This clone came up a few times. CDR3 sequence reads: CASHRGAVSQPQHF. Here the CDR3 DNA reads TGTGCCAGTCATCGGGGGGCAGTTAGTCAGCCCCAGCATTTT. The chain carries TRBV19 and TRBJ1-5; D is perhaps TRBD1 (6 bases). Germline CDR1 and CDR2: LNHDA and SQIVND (reference sequence). V was clipped by 8 bases and J by 6 bases, with 17 bases between them. The CDR3 is 14 residues long.

The sample holds one count of this clone. The chain carries TRBV12-2 and TRBJ2-3; the table assigns TRBD2, which was not confirmed against the DNA. TRBV12-2 is tagged as a pseudogene. The CDR3 has 13 amino acids. The CDR3 DNA follows: TGTGCAAGTCGCCCGGGGGGTATGCATACGCAGTATTTT. Protein: CASRPGGMHTQYF.

This clone appeared once. The chain recombines TRBV6-2 or TRBV6-3 with TRBJ2-3, with a tentative D call TRBD1 (6 bases). V lost 2 bases to trimming and J lost 2 bases, with 8 bases between them. The V gene's germline CDR1 is MNHEY and CDR2 SVGEGT. This CDR3 spans 14 amino acids. This chain's CDR3 is CASSYGGPTDTQYF. CDR3 coding DNA: TGTGCCAGCAGTTACGGGGGCCCCACAGATACGCAGTATTTT.

This chain joins TRBV18 and TRBJ1-4, with 7 bases matching TRBD1. The CDR3 has 16 residues. The ends lost 3 bases at V and 3 bases at J; junction bases unmatched: 7. Germline values: CDR1 KGHSH, CDR2 LQKENI. The CDR3 sequence: CASSPQRQGPNEKLFF. CDR3 DNA: TGTGCCAGCTCACCGCAAAGACAGGGACCTAATGAAAAACTGTTTTTT.